A single sample gave rise to the 17 T cell receptor beta chains below, sequenced in a study of T-cell reconstitution after alpha-beta-depleted transplantation in children. A library of TCRbeta sequences, prepared with unique molecular identifiers, was generated. TCRdb reprocessed the PCR reads via MiXCR and lists one record per CDR3 protein. The sample holds 500,000 to 650,000 distinct CDR3 sequences; roughly 13% are singletons and the top ten take over 2%. Sequencing was performed on PBMCs, mostly from graft donor cells, taken 360 days after TCRalphabeta/CD19-depleted stem cell transplant. These receptor sequences come from a male patient between 5 and 17 years old who had a stem cell transplant for acute myeloid leukemia, so the T cells may come from the graft donor.

This clonotype was seen at least ten times. This chain joins TRBV28 and TRBJ2-7; tentatively, D is TRBD2 (6 bases). V was cut by 3 bases and J by 5 bases, with 11 bases left in between. This CDR3 is built from 13 residues. The V gene's germline CDR1 is MDHEN and CDR2 SYDVKM. Written as DNA, the CDR3 is TGTGCCAGCAGTTTCTCGGGGGTGGACGAGCAGTACTTC. It codes for CASSFSGVDEQYF.

This clonotype was observed a handful of times. V and J are TRBV20-1 and TRBJ2-1; a possible D gene is TRBD2 (6 bases). V lost 0 bases and J 2 bases, leaving 8 bases between the germline ends. This CDR3 comprises 14 residues. The germline V gene has CDR1 DFQATT and CDR2 SNEGSKA (reference sequence). The CDR3 sequence: CSARDRLAYNEQFF. In DNA, the CDR3 is TGCAGTGCTAGAGATCGACTAGCCTACAATGAGCAGTTCTTC.

This clonotype was counted only a few times. The gene calls are TRBV11-2 and TRBJ2-3, with 10 bases identical to TRBD2. The CDR3 is made up of 20 amino acids. The V and J ends lost 7 bases and 1 base, in that order; junction bases with no gene match: 20. Germline assignment: CDR1 SGHAT and CDR2 FQNNGV. CDR3 in DNA: TGTGCCAGCACCCCTCTAGGAAGACTAGCGGGTTCTGGGGGCACAGATACGCAGTATTTT. Its protein product is CASTPLGRLAGSGGTDTQYF.

This clonotype occurred a few times. V gene TRBV9 combines with J gene TRBJ2-1; 8 nucleotides line up with TRBD1. There are 16 residues in the CDR3. Germline V CDR1 and CDR2: SGDLS, YYNGEE. The V and J ends lost 0 bases and 12 bases, in that order; junction bases with no gene match: 14. CDR3 sequence reads: CASSVAVQGGDSPQFF. CDR3 nucleotides: TGTGCCAGCAGCGTAGCGGTACAGGGGGGTGATTCCCCGCAGTTCTTC. Together with reference TRBV9 and TRBJ2-1, the CDR3 gives the full variable domain: DSGVTQTPKHLITATGQRVTLRCSPRSGDLSVYWYQQSLDQGLQFLIQYYNGEERAKGNILERFSAQQFPDLHSELNLSSLELGDSALYFCASSVAVQGGDSPQFFGPGTRLTVL.

This clonotype appeared a few times. Compared with germline, one end of the junction differs, possibly owing to a read error. The CDR3 spells CASSLGAAVKTEAFF. CDR3 DNA sequence: TGTGCCAGCAGTTTAGGGGCAGCCGTGAAAACTGAAGCTTTCTTT. V and J are TRBV12-3 or TRBV12-4 and TRBJ1-1, with D hard to call. The CDR3 is 15 residues long.

This clonotype was seen only a few times. The chain is built from TRBV7-2 and TRBJ2-7; D uncertain. This CDR3 spans 13 amino acids. V lost 2 bases and J 5 bases, leaving 10 bases between the germline ends. Germline values: CDR1 SGHTA, CDR2 FQGNSA. CDR3 loop: CASSLTAGHEQYF. CDR3 nucleotide sequence: TGTGCCAGCAGCTTAACGGCAGGTCACGAGCAGTACTTC.

The rearrangement joins TRBV7-3 to TRBJ1-3; 8 bases are a match to TRBD1. The junction had 12 bases not matched to a gene; V was cut back by 3 bases and J by 5 bases. Germline V gene data show CDR1 as SGHTA and CDR2 as FQGTGA. This CDR3 has 17 amino acids. CDR3 sequence: CASSLTGDSKTRNTIYF. In nucleotides, the CDR3 is TGTGCCAGCAGCTTGACAGGGGACTCAAAAACGAGAAACACCATATATTTT.

This clonotype was counted ten times or more. The chain recombines TRBV24-1 with TRBJ2-3, with 8 bases fitting TRBD2. The germline V gene encodes CDR1 KGHDR and CDR2 SFDVKD. The CDR3 length is 15 residues. With V trimmed by 5 bases and J by 2 bases, 5 bases remained unmatched. CDR3 residues: CATSGSGDITDTQYF. DNA of the CDR3: TGTGCCACCAGTGGTAGCGGGGACATCACAGATACGCAGTATTTT.

The chain employs TRBV20-1 and TRBJ2-1; the D gene is possibly TRBD2 (5 bases). This CDR3 has 15 residues. Between the trimmed V and J ends, which lost 2 bases and 6 bases, there was a span of 17 bases. Germline CDR1 and CDR2: DFQATT and SNEGSKA (reference sequence). The CDR3 region has the DNA TGCAGTGCTAGACCTGACCGAGGGTTGGTCAATGAGCAGTTCTTC. It encodes CSARPDRGLVNEQFF.

The table lists this clonotype with many counts. The CDR3 coding sequence is TGTGCCAGCAGTTCGAGGGGGACCCAGTACTTC. It yields the protein CASSSRGTQYF. The J gene is TRBJ2-5, the V gene TRBV12-3 or TRBV12-4; the D call may be TRBD1 or TRBD2 (5 bases each). Trimming removed 4 bases at V and 7 bases at J, with 7 bases between. This CDR3 has 11 residues.

This clonotype was counted at least ten times. This chain links TRBV24-1 with TRBJ2-4; D uncertain. CDR3 size: 16 residues. Germline assignment: CDR1 KGHDR and CDR2 SFDVKD. V lost 2 bases and J lost 1, with 11 bases in between. This chain's CDR3 is CATSDSTGEAKNIQYF. As DNA, the CDR3 is TGTGCCACCAGTGATTCTACGGGCGAGGCCAAAAACATTCAGTACTTC.

This clonotype was seen more than once but under ten times. The V call is TRBV6-2 or TRBV6-3, the J call TRBJ2-1; D may be TRBD1 (6 bases). V lost 6 bases to trimming and J lost 0 bases, with 15 bases between them. The germline V gene encodes CDR1 MNHEY and CDR2 SVGEGT. The CDR3 is made up of 16 amino acids. The CDR3 DNA reads as TGTGCCAGCAGGCTCTCTGACAGGAGCTCCTACAATGAGCAGTTCTTC. This gives the protein CASRLSDRSSYNEQFF.

At least ten counts were recorded for this clonotype. The chain joins TRBV10-3 to TRBJ2-5; unclear D gene. Germline CDR1 is ENHRY and CDR2 is SYGVKD. Trimming removed 3 bases at V and 4 bases at J, with 9 bases between. This CDR3 contains 13 residues. CDR3 nucleotide sequence: TGTGCCATCAGTGACGCTTCGAGAGAGACCCAGTACTTC. Translation: CAISDASRETQYF.

This clonotype was seen a handful of times. This chain uses TRBV7-3 with TRBJ2-3, with D perhaps given as TRBD1 or TRBD2 (5 bases each). CDR3 length equals 14 residues. V gave up 6 bases and J gave up 4 bases, with 14 bases separating them. Per the germline V gene, CDR1 is SGHTA and CDR2 is FQGTGA. The CDR3 sequence is CASSRDGVADTQYF. The CDR3 DNA reads as TGTGCCAGCAGTCGGGACGGAGTCGCAGATACGCAGTATTTT.

Details on this clonotype: Given the absence of the conserved phenylalanine or tryptophan at the CDR3 end, a read error is likely. The chain couples TRBV2 to TRBJ1-2; the D gene is possibly TRBD1 (5 bases). Trimming pared 7 bases from V and 4 bases from J, leaving 10 bases between. The CDR3 length is 12 residues. Germline V lookup: CDR1 SNHLY, CDR2 FYNNEI. CDR3 nucleotide sequence: TGTGCCAGCAAGGCGAGGGGCTATGGCTACACCTGC. Amino acid sequence: CASKARGYGYTC.

The sample holds many counts of this clonotype. The chain links TRBV20-1 to TRBJ2-7; 7 nucleotides line up with TRBD2. In germline, CDR1 is DFQATT, CDR2 SNEGSKA (reference sequence). J gave up 0 bases and V 3 bases, and 2 bases lay outside the gene matches. The CDR3 has 13 residues. CDR3 nucleotides: TGCAGTGCTAGTGGGGGGGGCTCCTACGAGCAGTACTTC. Its translation is CSASGGGSYEQYF.

The V call is TRBV3-1, the J call TRBJ1-5; 9 bases fit TRBD1. The CDR3 length is 17 residues. Germline CDR1 and CDR2: LGHDT and YNNKEL (reference sequence). The trim removed 1 base at V and 1 base at J, leaving 5 bases unmatched. CDR3 in amino acids: CASSQAPGQGSNQPQHF. As DNA, the CDR3 is TGTGCCAGCAGCCAAGCCCCCGGACAGGGGAGCAATCAGCCCCAGCATTTT.